What follows is one T cell receptor (beta chain) and its context. The antigen is not known. These data are taken from a study of PD-1 blockade in classical Hodgkin lymphoma. Whole-study results and caveats: Complete responders possessed baseline diversity comparable to newly diagnosed patients.

The time point is: cycle 4 day 1 (C4D1), after 6 weeks of nivolumab. Each and every patient relapsed after autologous stem cell transplantation, and patients got differing brentuximab vedotin exposure. The CD4+ T cells used were purified from thawed PBMCs through magnetic negative selection. Libraries were prepared by immunoSEQ multiplex PCR; TCRdb keeps only in-frame clonotypes and omits some of them. The profile shows 10,000 or so clones, approximately 83% of them singletons. Sequences were derived from CD4+ T cells from blood, sampled before the fourth cycle of nivolumab. The clonotype originates from a human donor with classical Hodgkin lymphoma.

CDR3 region: CASSPRAQETQYF. The CDR3 DNA reads as TGTGCCAGCTCACCAAGGGCCCAAGAGACCCAGTACTTC. The rearrangement links TRBV18 to TRBJ2-5; no reliable D call. V lost 2 bases to trimming and J lost 1 base, with 5 bases between them. The CDR3 sequence is 13 residues long. CDR1 is KGHSH and CDR2 is LQKENI in the germline V gene.